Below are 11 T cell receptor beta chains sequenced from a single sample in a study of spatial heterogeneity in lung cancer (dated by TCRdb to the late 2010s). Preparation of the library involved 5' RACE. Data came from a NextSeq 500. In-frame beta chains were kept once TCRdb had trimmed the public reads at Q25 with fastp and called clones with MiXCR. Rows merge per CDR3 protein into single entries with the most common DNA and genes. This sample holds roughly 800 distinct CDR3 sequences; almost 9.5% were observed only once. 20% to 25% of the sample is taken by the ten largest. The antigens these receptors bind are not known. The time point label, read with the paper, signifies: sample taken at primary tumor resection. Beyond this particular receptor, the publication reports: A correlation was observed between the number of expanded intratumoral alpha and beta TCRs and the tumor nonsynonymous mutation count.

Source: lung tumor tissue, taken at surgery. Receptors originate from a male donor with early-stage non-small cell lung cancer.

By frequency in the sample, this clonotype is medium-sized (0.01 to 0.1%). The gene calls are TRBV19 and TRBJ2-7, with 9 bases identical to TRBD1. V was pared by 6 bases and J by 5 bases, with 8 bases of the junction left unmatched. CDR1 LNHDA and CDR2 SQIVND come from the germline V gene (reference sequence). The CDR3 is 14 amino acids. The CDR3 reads CASSPDRGVDEQYF. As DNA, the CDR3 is TGTGCCAGTAGCCCCGACAGGGGGGTCGACGAGCAGTACTTC. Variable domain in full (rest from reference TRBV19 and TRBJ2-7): DGGITQSPKYLFRKEGQNVTLSCEQNLNHDAMYWYRQDPGQGLRLIYYSQIVNDFQKGDIAEGYSVSREKKESFPLTVTSAQKNPTAFYLCASSPDRGVDEQYFGPGTRLTVT.

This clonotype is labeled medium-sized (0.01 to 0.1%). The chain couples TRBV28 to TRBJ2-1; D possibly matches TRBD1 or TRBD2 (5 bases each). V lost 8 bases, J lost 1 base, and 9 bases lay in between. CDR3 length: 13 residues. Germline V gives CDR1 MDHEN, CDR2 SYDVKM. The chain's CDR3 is CASGGTSYNEQFF. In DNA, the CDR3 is TGTGCCAGCGGGGGTACGTCCTACAATGAGCAGTTCTTC. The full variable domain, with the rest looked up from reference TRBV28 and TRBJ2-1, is DVKVTQSSRYLVKRTGEKVFLECVQDMDHENMFWYRQDPGLGLRLIYFSYDVKMKEKGDIPEGYSVSREKKERFSLILESASTNQTSMYLCASGGTSYNEQFFGPGTRLTVL.

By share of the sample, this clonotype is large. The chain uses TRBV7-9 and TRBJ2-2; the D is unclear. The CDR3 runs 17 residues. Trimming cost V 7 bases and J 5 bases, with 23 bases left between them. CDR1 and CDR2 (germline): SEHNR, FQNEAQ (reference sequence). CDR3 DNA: TGTGCCAGCAACCCCGGTTGGTACCCACCACAAACCGGGGAGCTGTTTTTT. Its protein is CASNPGWYPPQTGELFF.

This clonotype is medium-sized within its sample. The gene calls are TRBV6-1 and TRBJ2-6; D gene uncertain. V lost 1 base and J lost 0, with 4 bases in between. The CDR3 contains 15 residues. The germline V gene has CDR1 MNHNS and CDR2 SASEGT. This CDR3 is CASSEGNSGANVLTF. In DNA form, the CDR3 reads TGTGCCAGCAGTGAAGGCAACTCTGGGGCCAACGTCCTGACTTTC.

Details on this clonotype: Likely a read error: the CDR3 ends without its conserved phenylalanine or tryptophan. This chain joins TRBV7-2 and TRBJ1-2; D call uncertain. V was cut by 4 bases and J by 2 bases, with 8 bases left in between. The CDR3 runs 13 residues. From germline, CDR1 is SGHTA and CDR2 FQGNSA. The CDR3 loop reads CASSSQLNYGYTL. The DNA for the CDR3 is TGTGCCAGCAGCTCCCAGTTGAACTATGGCTACACCTTA.

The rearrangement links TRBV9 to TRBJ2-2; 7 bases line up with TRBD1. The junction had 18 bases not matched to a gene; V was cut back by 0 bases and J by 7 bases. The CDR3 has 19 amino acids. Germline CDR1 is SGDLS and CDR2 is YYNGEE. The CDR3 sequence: CASSVDLVPGRDRGGELFF. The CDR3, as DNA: TGTGCCAGCAGCGTAGATCTAGTGCCAGGACGGGACAGAGGCGGGGAGCTGTTTTTT.

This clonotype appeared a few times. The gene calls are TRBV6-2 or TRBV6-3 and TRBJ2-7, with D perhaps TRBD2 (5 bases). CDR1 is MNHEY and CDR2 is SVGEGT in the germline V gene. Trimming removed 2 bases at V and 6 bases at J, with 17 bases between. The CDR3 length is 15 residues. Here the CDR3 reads CASSYQDLPSTEQYF. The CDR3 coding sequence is TGTGCCAGCAGTTACCAGGACTTGCCGTCTACCGAGCAGTACTTC.

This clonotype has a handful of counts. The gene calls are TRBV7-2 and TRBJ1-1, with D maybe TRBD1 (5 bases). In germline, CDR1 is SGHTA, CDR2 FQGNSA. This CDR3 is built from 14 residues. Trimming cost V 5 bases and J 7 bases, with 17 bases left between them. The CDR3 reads CASSDNSQGGEAFF. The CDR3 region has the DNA TGTGCCAGCAGCGACAATTCGCAGGGAGGTGAAGCTTTCTTT.

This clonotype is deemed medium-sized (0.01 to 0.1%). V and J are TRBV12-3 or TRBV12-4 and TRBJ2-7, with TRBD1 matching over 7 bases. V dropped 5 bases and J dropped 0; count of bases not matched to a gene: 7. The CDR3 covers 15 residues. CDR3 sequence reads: CASSADRVFSYEQYF. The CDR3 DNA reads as TGTGCCAGCAGTGCCGACAGGGTATTCTCCTACGAGCAGTACTTC.

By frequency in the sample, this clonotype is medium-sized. The CDR3 region has the DNA TGTGCCAGCAGTTATCAGGACGAGCAGTACTTC. Translated: CASSYQDEQYF. The rearrangement uses TRBV6-2 or TRBV6-3 and TRBJ2-7, with D uncertain. Trimming removed 3 bases from V and 5 bases from J, with 5 bases in between. The CDR3 totals 11 residues. CDR1 is MNHEY and CDR2 is SVGEGT in the germline V gene.

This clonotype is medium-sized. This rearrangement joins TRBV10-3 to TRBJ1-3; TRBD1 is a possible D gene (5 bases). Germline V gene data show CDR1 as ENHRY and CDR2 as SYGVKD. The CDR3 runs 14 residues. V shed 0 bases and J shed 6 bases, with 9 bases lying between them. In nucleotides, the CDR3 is TGTGCCATCAGTGAGTCGATAGGGGTAAACACCATATATTTT. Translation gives CAISESIGVNTIYF.